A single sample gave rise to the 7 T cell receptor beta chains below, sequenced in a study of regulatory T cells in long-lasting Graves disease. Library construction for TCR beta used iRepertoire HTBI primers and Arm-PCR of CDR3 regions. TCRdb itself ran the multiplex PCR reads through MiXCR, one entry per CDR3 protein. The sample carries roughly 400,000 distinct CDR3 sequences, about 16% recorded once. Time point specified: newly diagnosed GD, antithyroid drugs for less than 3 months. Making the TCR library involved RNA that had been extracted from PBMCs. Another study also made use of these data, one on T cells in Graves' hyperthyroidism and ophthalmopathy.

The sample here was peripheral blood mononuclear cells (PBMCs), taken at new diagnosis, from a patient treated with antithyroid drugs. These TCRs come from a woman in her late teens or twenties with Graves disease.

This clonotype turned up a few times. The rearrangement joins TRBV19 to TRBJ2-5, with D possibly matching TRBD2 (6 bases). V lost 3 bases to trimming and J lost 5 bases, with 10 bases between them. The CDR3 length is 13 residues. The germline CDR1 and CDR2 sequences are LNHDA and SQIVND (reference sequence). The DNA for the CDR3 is TGTGCCAGTAGTATGGAGGGTTGGGAGACCCAGTACTTC. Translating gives CASSMEGWETQYF.

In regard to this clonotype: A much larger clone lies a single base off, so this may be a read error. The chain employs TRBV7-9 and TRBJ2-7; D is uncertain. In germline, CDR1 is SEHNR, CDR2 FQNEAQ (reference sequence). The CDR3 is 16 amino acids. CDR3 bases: TGTGCCAGCGGCTTAGTTGAGTTGGCACTACCCTACGAGCAGTACTTC. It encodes CASGLVELALPYEQYF.

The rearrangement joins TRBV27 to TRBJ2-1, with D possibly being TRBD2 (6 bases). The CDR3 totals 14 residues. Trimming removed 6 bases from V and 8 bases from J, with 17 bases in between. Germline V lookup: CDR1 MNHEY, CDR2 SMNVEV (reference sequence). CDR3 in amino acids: CASSHPEGGHEQFF. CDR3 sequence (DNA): TGTGCCAGCAGCCACCCGGAGGGCGGTCATGAGCAGTTCTTC.

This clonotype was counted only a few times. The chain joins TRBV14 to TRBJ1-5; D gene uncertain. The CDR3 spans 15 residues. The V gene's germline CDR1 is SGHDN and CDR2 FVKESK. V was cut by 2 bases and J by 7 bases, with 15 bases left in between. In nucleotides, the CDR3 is TGTGCCAGCAGCCAACCTGGAGGGATCAGCCAGCCCCAGCATTTT. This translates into CASSQPGGISQPQHF.

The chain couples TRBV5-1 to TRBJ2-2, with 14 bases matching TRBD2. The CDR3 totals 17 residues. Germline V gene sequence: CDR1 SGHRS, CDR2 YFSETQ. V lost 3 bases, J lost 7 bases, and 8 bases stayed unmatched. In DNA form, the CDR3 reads TGCGCCAGCAGCTCCGGGACTAGCGGGAGTCTGATCGGGGAGCTGTTTTTT. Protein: CASSSGTSGSLIGELFF.

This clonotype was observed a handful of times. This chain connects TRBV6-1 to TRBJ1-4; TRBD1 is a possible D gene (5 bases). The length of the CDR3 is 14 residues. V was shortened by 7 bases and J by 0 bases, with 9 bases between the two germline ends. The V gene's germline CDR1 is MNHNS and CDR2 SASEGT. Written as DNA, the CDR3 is TGTGCCAGCACCGACAGTGCAACTAATGAAAAACTGTTTTTT. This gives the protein CASTDSATNEKLFF.

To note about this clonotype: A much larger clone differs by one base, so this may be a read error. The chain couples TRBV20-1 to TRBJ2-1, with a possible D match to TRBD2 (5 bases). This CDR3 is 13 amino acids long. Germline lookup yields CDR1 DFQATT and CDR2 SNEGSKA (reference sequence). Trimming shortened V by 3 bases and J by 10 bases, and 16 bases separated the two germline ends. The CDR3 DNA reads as TGCAGTGCTAGCGTGGGGAGCTCCTACGAGCAGTTCTTC. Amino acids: CSASVGSSYEQFF.